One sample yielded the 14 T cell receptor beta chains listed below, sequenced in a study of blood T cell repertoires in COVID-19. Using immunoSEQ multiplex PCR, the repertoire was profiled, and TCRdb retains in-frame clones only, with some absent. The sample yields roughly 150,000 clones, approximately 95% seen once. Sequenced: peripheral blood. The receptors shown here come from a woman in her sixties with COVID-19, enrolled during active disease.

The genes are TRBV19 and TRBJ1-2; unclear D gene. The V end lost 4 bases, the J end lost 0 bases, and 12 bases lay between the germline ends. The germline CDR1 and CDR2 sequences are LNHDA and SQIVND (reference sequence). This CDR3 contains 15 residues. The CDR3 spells CASSRAYSANYGYTF. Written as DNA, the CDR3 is TGTGCCAGTAGTAGGGCCTATTCTGCTAACTATGGCTACACCTTC.

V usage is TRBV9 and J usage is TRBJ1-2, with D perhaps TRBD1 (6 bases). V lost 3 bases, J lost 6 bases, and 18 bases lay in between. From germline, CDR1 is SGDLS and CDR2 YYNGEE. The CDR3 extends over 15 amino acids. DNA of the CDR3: TGTGCCAGCAGCGGGGGGAACATAGACAGGAATGGCTACACCTTC. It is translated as CASSGGNIDRNGYTF.

The DNA of the CDR3 is TGTGCCAGCAGCCCGCAGCGAAGGTATAATTCACCCCTCCACTTT. Its translation: CASSPQRRYNSPLHF. The chain joins TRBV4-2 to TRBJ1-6; D is unclear. Germline-derived CDR1 and CDR2 are LGHNA and YNFKEQ. The CDR3 runs 15 residues. Trimming pared 4 bases from V and 4 bases from J, leaving 11 bases between.

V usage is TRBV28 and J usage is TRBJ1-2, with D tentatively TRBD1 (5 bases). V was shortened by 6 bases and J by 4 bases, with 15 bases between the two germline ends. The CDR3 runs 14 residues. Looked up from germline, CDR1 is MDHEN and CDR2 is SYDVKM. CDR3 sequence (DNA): TGTGCCAGCAGCACCGACAGTTCTCTCTATGGCTACACCTTC. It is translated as CASSTDSSLYGYTF.

In DNA form, the CDR3 reads TGTGCCAGCAGCTTGGCCAGACAAGCAACTAATGAAAAACTGTTTTTT. Its protein product is CASSLARQATNEKLFF. The V gene is TRBV5-8, the J gene TRBJ1-4; D remains ambiguous. The CDR3 has 16 residues. Trimming pared 0 bases from V and 0 bases from J, leaving 9 bases between. The V gene's germline CDR1 is SGHTS and CDR2 YDEGEE.

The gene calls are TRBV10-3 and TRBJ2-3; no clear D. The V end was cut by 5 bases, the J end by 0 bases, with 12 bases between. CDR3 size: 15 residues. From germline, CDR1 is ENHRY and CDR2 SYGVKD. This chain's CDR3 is CAISLETASTDTQYF. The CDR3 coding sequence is TGTGCCATCAGTTTGGAGACTGCTAGCACAGATACGCAGTATTTT.

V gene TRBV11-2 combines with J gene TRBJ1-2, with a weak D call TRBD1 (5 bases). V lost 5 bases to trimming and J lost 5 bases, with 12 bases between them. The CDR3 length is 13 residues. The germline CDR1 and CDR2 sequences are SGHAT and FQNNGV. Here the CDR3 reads CASSAGPHYGYTF. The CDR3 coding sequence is TGTGCCAGCAGCGCGGGACCGCATTATGGCTACACCTTC.

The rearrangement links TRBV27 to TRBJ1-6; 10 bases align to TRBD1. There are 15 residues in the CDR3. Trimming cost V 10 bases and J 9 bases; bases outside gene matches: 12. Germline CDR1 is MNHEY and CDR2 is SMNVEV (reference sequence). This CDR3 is CATSRGGTGASPLHF. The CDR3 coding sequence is TGTGCCACCTCCCGAGGAGGGACAGGGGCTTCACCCCTCCACTTT.

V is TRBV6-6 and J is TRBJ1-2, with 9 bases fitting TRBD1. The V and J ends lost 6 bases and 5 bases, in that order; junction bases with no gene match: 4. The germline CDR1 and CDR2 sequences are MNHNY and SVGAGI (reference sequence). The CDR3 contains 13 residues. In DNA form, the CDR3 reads TGTGCCAGCAGCACGGACAGGGGATATGGCTACACCTTC. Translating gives CASSTDRGYGYTF.

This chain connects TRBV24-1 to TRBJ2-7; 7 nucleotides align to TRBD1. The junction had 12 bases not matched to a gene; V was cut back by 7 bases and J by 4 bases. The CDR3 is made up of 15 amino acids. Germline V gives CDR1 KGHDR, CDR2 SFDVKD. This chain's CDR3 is CATRPLQGVTYEQYF. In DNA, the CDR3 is TGTGCCACCAGACCCCTCCAGGGGGTCACTTACGAGCAGTACTTC.

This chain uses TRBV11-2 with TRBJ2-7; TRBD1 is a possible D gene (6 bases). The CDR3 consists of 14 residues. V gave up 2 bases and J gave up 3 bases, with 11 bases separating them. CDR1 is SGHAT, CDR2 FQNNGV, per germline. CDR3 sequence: CASSLSLQGYEQYF. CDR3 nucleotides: TGTGCCAGCAGCTTATCACTACAGGGCTACGAGCAGTACTTC.

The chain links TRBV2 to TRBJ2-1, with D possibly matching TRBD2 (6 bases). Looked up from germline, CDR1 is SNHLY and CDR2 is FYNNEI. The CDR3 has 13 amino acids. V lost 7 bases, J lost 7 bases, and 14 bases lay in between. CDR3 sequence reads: CASTSGSGNEQFF. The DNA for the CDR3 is TGTGCCAGCACCAGCGGGTCGGGAAATGAGCAGTTCTTC. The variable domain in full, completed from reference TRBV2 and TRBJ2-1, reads EPEVTQTPSHQVTQMGQEVILRCVPISNHLYFYWYRQILGQKVEFLVSFYNNEISEKSEIFDDQFSVERPDGSNFTLKIRSTKLEDSAMYFCASTSGSGNEQFFGPGTRLTVL.

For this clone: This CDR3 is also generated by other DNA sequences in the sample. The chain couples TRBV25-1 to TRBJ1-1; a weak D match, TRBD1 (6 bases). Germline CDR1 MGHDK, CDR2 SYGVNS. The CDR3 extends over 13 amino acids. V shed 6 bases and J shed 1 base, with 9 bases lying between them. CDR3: CASSSTGNTEAFF. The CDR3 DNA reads TGTGCCAGCAGCTCGACAGGGAACACTGAAGCTTTCTTT.

This CDR3 is CASSSGASRGYGYTF. CDR3 nucleotides: TGTGCCAGCAGTTCAGGGGCGTCGAGGGGTTATGGCTACACCTTC. The rearrangement joins TRBV27 to TRBJ1-2; D is possibly TRBD1 (6 bases). The germline CDR1 and CDR2 sequences are MNHEY and SMNVEV (reference sequence). The CDR3 contains 15 residues. Between the trimmed V and J ends, which lost 4 bases and 5 bases, there was a span of 17 bases.